This T cell receptor beta chain was identified in a study of cytomegalovirus exposure and HLA in healthy donors. Study findings and constraints: Many donors carried some public TCRs, although rarity characterized most TCR sequences. With later analysis, a missense DCLRE1C variant became linked to TCR beta V- and J-gene trimming. Prior analysis indicated that the majority of TCR beta V segments exhibited productivity approximately 90% or approximately 30% of the time.

Germline CDR1 SGHVS, CDR2 FNYEAQ. The CDR3 contains 15 residues. V lost 5 bases and J lost 6; bases outside the gene matches: 8. A remark on this clone: Antigen specificity is unknown.

In the PCR, 60 Vbeta and 13 Jbeta primers were used. Sequenced by immunoSEQ multiplex PCR; TCRdb stores in-frame clones only, minus some. The table lists 200,000 or so clones, over 80% of them singletons. This TCR was sampled from a boy aged 2-15 years in good health and CMV-seronegative. The source material was PBMCs. The V gene is TRBV7-6, the J gene TRBJ2-2; 8 bases are shared with TRBD2. The CDR3 loop reads CASSERGGVAGELFF. The CDR3 DNA follows: TGTGCCAGCAGCGAACGGGGGGGGGTTGCCGGGGAGCTGTTTTTT.